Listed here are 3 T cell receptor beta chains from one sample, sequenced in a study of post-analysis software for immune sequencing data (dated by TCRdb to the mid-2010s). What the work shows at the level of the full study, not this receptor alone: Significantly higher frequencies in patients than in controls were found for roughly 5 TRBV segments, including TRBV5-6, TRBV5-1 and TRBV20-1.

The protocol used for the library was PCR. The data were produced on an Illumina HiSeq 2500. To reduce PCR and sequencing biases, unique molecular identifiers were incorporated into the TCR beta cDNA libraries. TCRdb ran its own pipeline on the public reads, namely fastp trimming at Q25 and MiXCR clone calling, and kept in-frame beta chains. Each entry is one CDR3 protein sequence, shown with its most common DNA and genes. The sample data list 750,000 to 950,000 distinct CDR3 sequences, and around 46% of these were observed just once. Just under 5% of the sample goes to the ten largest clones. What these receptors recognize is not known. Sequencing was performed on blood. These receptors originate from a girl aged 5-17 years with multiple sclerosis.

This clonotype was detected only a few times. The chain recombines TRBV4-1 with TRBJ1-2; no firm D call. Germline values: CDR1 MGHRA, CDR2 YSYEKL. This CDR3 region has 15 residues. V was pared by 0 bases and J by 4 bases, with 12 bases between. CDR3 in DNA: TGCGCCAGCAGCCAAGATCCCAGCTTTCTCTATGGCTACACCTTC. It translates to CASSQDPSFLYGYTF.

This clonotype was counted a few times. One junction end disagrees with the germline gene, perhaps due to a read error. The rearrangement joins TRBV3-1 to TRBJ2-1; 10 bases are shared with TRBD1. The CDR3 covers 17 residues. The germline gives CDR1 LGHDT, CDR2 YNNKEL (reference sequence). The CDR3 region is CASSRKTALTGGFEQFF. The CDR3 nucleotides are TGCGCCAGCAGCCGCAAAACTGCGTTGACAGGGGGCTTTGAGCAGTTCTTC.

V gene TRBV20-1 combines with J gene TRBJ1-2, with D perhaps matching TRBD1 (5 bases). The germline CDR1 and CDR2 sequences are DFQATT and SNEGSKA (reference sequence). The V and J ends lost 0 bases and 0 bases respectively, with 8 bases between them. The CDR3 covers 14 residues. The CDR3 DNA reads TGCAGTGCTAGAGAAACAGGCGCTAACTATGGCTACACCTTC. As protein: CSARETGANYGYTF.